The 30 T cell receptor beta chains listed next were all sequenced from one sample in a study of Graves' ophthalmopathy and Graves' hyperthyroidism. Amplified TCR beta CDR3 regions were obtained using RNA transcripts as template. The workflow started with a first-round RT-PCR run with HTBI primers and then moved on to a second-round multiplex PCR. TCRdb re-called the multiplex PCR reads through MiXCR, storing one row per CDR3 protein. The sample yields 1 million to 1.3 million distinct CDR3 sequences, approximately 35% seen once. Sequencing was carried out using peripheral blood or thyroid tissue (not recorded which). These receptors all stem from an adult man with Graves' hyperthyroidism.

This clonotype was seen more than once but under ten times. The rearrangement uses TRBV6-5 and TRBJ2-5, with D perhaps matching TRBD2 (6 bases). Germline CDR1 MNHEY, CDR2 SVGAGI. V was pared by 6 bases and J by 5 bases, with 13 bases between. CDR3 length: 13 residues. CDR3 DNA: TGTGCCAGCAGACCCCCGGGGGTGGAGACCCAGTACTTC. It translates to CASRPPGVETQYF.

V is TRBV11-2 and J is TRBJ2-5, with D possibly TRBD2 on 6 matching bases. This CDR3 has 15 amino acids. Trimming took 7 bases from V and 4 from J, leaving 19 bases between them. The V gene's germline CDR1 is SGHAT and CDR2 FQNNGV. For the CDR3, the DNA is TGTGCCAGCACTGCAATCGTGGGGGGATTAGAGACCCAGTACTTC. It specifies CASTAIVGGLETQYF. Combining the CDR3 with reference TRBV11-2 and TRBJ2-5 gives the whole variable domain EAGVAQSPRYKIIEKRQSVAFWCNPISGHATLYWYQQILGQGPKLLIQFQNNGVVDDSQLPKDRFSAERLKGVDSTLKIQPAKLEDSAVYLCASTAIVGGLETQYFGPGTRLLVL.

The genes are TRBV28 and TRBJ1-2; 7 bases are shared with TRBD1. The V segment lost 5 bases and the J segment 8 bases; nucleotides outside the gene matches: 8. Germline V gene lookup returns CDR1 MDHEN and CDR2 SYDVKM. This CDR3 region has 13 residues. The CDR3 coding sequence is TGTGCCAGCAGTGCCCTATTGGGACAGGGCTACACCTTC. It yields the protein CASSALLGQGYTF.

This clonotype was found a few times. The chain combines TRBV20-1 with TRBJ2-3; D is possibly TRBD1 (5 bases). The CDR3 has 13 amino acids. The V gene lost 6 bases and the J gene lost 4 bases, with 14 bases spanning the gap. In germline, CDR1 is DFQATT, CDR2 SNEGSKA (reference sequence). CDR3 in amino acids: CSAIDSPADTQYF. The CDR3 DNA reads as TGCAGTGCCATTGACAGTCCCGCAGATACGCAGTATTTT.

As for this clonotype: It is likely a read error, because the conserved phenylalanine at the end of the CDR3 is missing. This chain uses TRBV5-1 with TRBJ2-7, with 10 bases identical to TRBD1. V shed 5 bases, J shed 4 bases, and the junction held 9 bases outside the gene matches. CDR3 length equals 15 residues. Per germline, CDR1 SGHRS and CDR2 YFSETQ. CDR3 protein: CASRTDRGSGYEQYL. CDR3 coding DNA: TGCGCCAGCAGAACGGACAGGGGGTCCGGTTACGAGCAGTACCTC.

To note about this clonotype: This may come from a read error, since a much larger clone is one base off. V and J are TRBV2 and TRBJ2-2, with 10 bases aligning to TRBD1. This CDR3 has 15 amino acids. Looked up from germline, CDR1 is SNHLY and CDR2 is FYNNEI. The CDR3 reads CASSRLGQGTGELLF. The CDR3 DNA sequence: TGTGCCAGCAGTCGGTTGGGACAGGGGACCGGGGAGCTGCTTTTT.

The V and J genes are TRBV19 and TRBJ1-1; TRBD1 aligns across 11 bases. The ends lost 3 bases at V and 7 bases at J; junction bases unmatched: 10. The CDR3 runs to 16 residues. Germline lookup yields CDR1 LNHDA and CDR2 SQIVND (reference sequence). CDR3 DNA sequence: TGTGCCAGTAGTATCCTCGGACAGGGGGCTGGGGTTGAAGCTTTCTTT. It is translated as CASSILGQGAGVEAFF.

About this clonotype: Given a much more abundant clone one base away, this may be a read error. The J gene is TRBJ2-7, the V gene TRBV5-4; TRBD1 is a possible D gene (5 bases). The germline V gene encodes CDR1 SGHNT and CDR2 YYREEE (reference sequence). The CDR3 has 13 residues. The CDR3 is CAGSYQGSYEQYF. DNA of the CDR3: TGCGCCGGCAGCTACCAGGGTTCCTACGAGCAGTACTTC.

This clonotype was counted at least ten times. V and J are TRBV19 and TRBJ1-5, with TRBD1 matching 11 bases. The CDR3 is made up of 17 amino acids. V lost 7 bases, J lost 5 bases, and 13 bases stayed unmatched. Germline assignment: CDR1 LNHDA and CDR2 SQIVND (reference sequence). The DNA for the CDR3 is TGTGCCAGTAACCCGGGACAGGGGGAAGGGTGGGATCAGCCCCAGCATTTT. Translated, it gives CASNPGQGEGWDQPQHF.

Here the CDR3 reads CASSPPRTGETQYF. The CDR3 coding sequence is TGTGCCAGCAGTCCCCCACGGACAGGAGAGACCCAGTACTTC. The rearrangement links TRBV6-2 or TRBV6-3 to TRBJ2-5, with 7 bases lining up with TRBD1. Germline trimming cut 5 bases from V and 4 bases from J; bases unmatched to any gene: 7. The germline gives CDR1 MNHEY, CDR2 SVGEGT. The CDR3 consists of 14 residues.

This clonotype was seen at least ten times. The chain uses TRBV7-9 and TRBJ1-1; D uncertain. Trimming removed 4 bases at V and 4 bases at J, with 13 bases between. This CDR3 contains 14 residues. From germline, CDR1 is SEHNR and CDR2 FQNEAQ (reference sequence). The CDR3 DNA reads as TGTGCCAGCAGCTCTATGACGGAGGGCACTGAAGCTTTCTTT. Encoded protein: CASSSMTEGTEAFF.

The V and J genes are TRBV2 and TRBJ2-5, with 9 bases that match TRBD1. The CDR3 consists of 17 residues. CDR1 and CDR2 from the germline V gene are SNHLY and FYNNEI. With V trimmed by 1 base and J by 3 bases, 9 bases remained unmatched. CDR3 loop: CASSEDDRGRAEETQYF. CDR3 sequence (DNA): TGTGCCAGCAGTGAAGATGACAGGGGGAGGGCGGAAGAGACCCAGTACTTC.

The V and J genes are TRBV12-3 or TRBV12-4 and TRBJ1-1; D not resolved. Trimming took off 5 bases at V and 4 bases at J, with 11 bases between the two ends. The CDR3 has 13 amino acids. The CDR3 nucleotides are TGTGCCAGCAGTGCCCATGGAGGCACTGAAGCTTTCTTT. It yields the protein CASSAHGGTEAFF.

This chain connects TRBV20-1 to TRBJ2-5, with a possible D match to TRBD1 (6 bases). CDR1 is DFQATT and CDR2 is SNEGSKA in the germline V gene (reference sequence). The CDR3 has 13 amino acids. CDR3 region: CSARDTRKETQYF. Written as DNA, the CDR3 is TGCAGCGCCCGGGACACTAGGAAAGAGACCCAGTACTTC.

J is TRBJ1-5 and V is TRBV19, with D uncertain. Trimming removed 7 bases at V and 1 base at J, with 11 bases between. There are 14 residues in the CDR3. Germline V lookup: CDR1 LNHDA, CDR2 SQIVND (reference sequence). Written as DNA, the CDR3 is TGTGCCAGTACCGGGCAGGCAAGCAATCAGCCCCAGCATTTT. Protein sequence: CASTGQASNQPQHF.

This clonotype was seen once. This chain connects TRBV10-3 to TRBJ1-6; D gene uncertain. V lost 4 bases, J lost 7 bases, and 8 bases lay in between. The CDR3 has 13 amino acids. Germline V CDR1 and CDR2: ENHRY, SYGVKD. In DNA form, the CDR3 reads TGTGCCATCAGTGGACCGGACAATTCACCCCTCCACTTT. It specifies CAISGPDNSPLHF.

Many counts were recorded for this clonotype. The chain recombines TRBV24-1 with TRBJ2-2; 10 bases line up with TRBD1. V trimming: 3 bases; J trimming: 5 bases; junction bases outside the gene matches: 5. CDR3 length: 16 residues. The germline gives CDR1 KGHDR, CDR2 SFDVKD. The CDR3 DNA follows: TGTGCCACCAGTGATCCGGGACAGGGGAATACCGGGGAGCTGTTTTTT. Translating gives CATSDPGQGNTGELFF.

This clonotype was counted only a few times. The chain has TRBV6-5 and TRBJ2-2; 7 bases are shared with TRBD2. The trim removed 0 bases at V and 5 bases at J, leaving 15 bases unmatched. Germline loops: CDR1 MNHEY, CDR2 SVGAGI. The CDR3 is made up of 19 amino acids. The CDR3 is CASSYSRILGRGGTGELFF. CDR3 in DNA: TGTGCCAGCAGTTACTCACGTATCTTGGGAAGGGGAGGGACCGGGGAGCTGTTTTTT.

This chain uses TRBV29-1 with TRBJ1-2; perhaps TRBD1 as D (6 bases). This CDR3 is 14 amino acids long. Trimming took 0 bases from V and 6 from J, leaving 14 bases between them. Germline CDR1 reads SQVTM; CDR2 reads ANQGSEA. The CDR3, as DNA: TGCAGCGTTGAAGAGATCTGGGGGCATAATGGCTACACCTTC. Translating it yields CSVEEIWGHNGYTF.

This clonotype occurred many times. V is TRBV29-1 and J is TRBJ2-2; possibly TRBD1 or TRBD2 for D (5 bases each). Between the trimmed V and J ends, which lost 4 bases and 0 bases, there was a span of 9 bases. Germline CDR1 reads SQVTM; CDR2 reads ANQGSEA. This CDR3 spans 14 amino acids. CDR3 residues: CSVGGVPNTGELFF. CDR3 in DNA: TGCAGCGTTGGAGGGGTACCGAACACCGGGGAGCTGTTTTTT.

V and J are TRBV2 and TRBJ2-2; TRBD2 matches at 8 bases. The CDR3 is 14 residues long. The junction had 9 bases not matched to a gene; V was cut back by 8 bases and J by 7 bases. Germline V CDR1 and CDR2: SNHLY, FYNNEI. CDR3 DNA sequence: TGTGCCAGCGGGCAAGCGGGAGTGGACGGGGAGCTGTTTTTT. Amino acid sequence: CASGQAGVDGELFF.

This chain joins TRBV7-2 and TRBJ2-2, with 10 bases that match TRBD2. The CDR3 covers 17 residues. The junction had 9 bases not matched to a gene; V was cut back by 2 bases and J by 6 bases. CDR1 is SGHTA, CDR2 FQGNSA, per germline. The CDR3 sequence: CASSLPASGSFSGELFF. In nucleotides, the CDR3 is TGTGCCAGCAGCTTACCGGCTAGCGGGAGTTTTTCCGGGGAGCTGTTTTTT.

The chain combines TRBV7-2 with TRBJ2-7, with D possibly matching TRBD1 (6 bases). Germline V gives CDR1 SGHTA, CDR2 FQGNSA. The length of the CDR3 is 14 residues. Trimming cost V 0 bases and J 6 bases, with 12 bases left between them. The CDR3 here is CASSLARQEAEQYF. The CDR3 nucleotides read TGTGCCAGCAGCTTAGCGCGACAGGAGGCCGAGCAGTACTTC.

V gene TRBV19 combines with J gene TRBJ2-5, with TRBD1 matching over 7 bases. The CDR3 contains 14 residues. After removal of 6 bases from V and 5 bases from J, the junction contained 9 bases not matched to a gene. Germline V CDR1 and CDR2: LNHDA, SQIVND (reference sequence). The CDR3 DNA follows: TGTGCCAGTAGCGAGACAGGGTTAGGGGAGACCCAGTACTTC. Its protein is CASSETGLGETQYF.

This clonotype has just a few counts. The chain is built from TRBV28 and TRBJ1-5; D unresolved. Germline V gene data show CDR1 as MDHEN and CDR2 as SYDVKM. Trimming left V 7 bases short and J 2 bases short, with 12 bases between. The CDR3 runs to 14 residues. CDR3: CASKVPGGNQPQHF. The CDR3 nucleotides are TGTGCCAGCAAGGTACCCGGAGGCAATCAGCCCCAGCATTTT. Filled out from reference TRBV28 and TRBJ1-5, the complete variable domain reads DVKVTQSSRYLVKRTGEKVFLECVQDMDHENMFWYRQDPGLGLRLIYFSYDVKMKEKGDIPEGYSVSREKKERFSLILESASTNQTSMYLCASKVPGGNQPQHFGDGTRLSIL.

This clonotype came up many times. The chain employs TRBV7-9 and TRBJ2-7, with D possibly matching TRBD2 (6 bases). This CDR3 contains 14 residues. CDR1 SEHNR and CDR2 FQNEAQ come from the germline V gene (reference sequence). Trimming took 9 bases from V and 1 from J, leaving 16 bases between them. Written as DNA, the CDR3 is TGTGCCAGTAGCCGTACGGGGACTTCCTACGAGCAGTACTTC. This encodes CASSRTGTSYEQYF.

This clonotype was seen only a few times. The chain combines TRBV12-3 or TRBV12-4 with TRBJ2-2, with TRBD1 matching over 11 bases. The V gene end was trimmed by 5 bases and the J gene end by 7 bases; junction bases not matched to a gene: 12. The CDR3 has 17 amino acids. The CDR3 sequence: CASSLMDRGLENGELFF. The CDR3 coding sequence is TGTGCCAGCAGTCTTATGGACAGGGGGCTAGAAAACGGGGAGCTGTTTTTT.

This clonotype was seen more than once but under ten times. This chain joins TRBV28 and TRBJ1-1, with TRBD1 identical over 7 bases. The V and J ends lost 5 bases and 8 bases, in that order; junction bases with no gene match: 11. CDR3 size: 14 residues. Germline CDR1 is MDHEN and CDR2 is SYDVKM. CDR3 sequence: CASSPAGQLKEAFF. CDR3 nucleotides: TGTGCCAGCAGTCCAGCGGGACAGCTGAAAGAAGCTTTCTTT.

The V call is TRBV6-1, the J call TRBJ2-7; the D gene is possibly TRBD1 (6 bases). V was trimmed by 8 bases and J by 5 bases, leaving 16 bases between them. The CDR3 has 13 residues. Germline V CDR1 and CDR2: MNHNS, SASEGT. The DNA for the CDR3 is TGTGCCAGCTGCCTCAGGGGTACACACGAGCAGTACTTC. Amino acid sequence: CASCLRGTHEQYF.

The chain carries TRBV29-1 and TRBJ1-5; D may be TRBD1 (6 bases). Trimming shortened V by 8 bases and J by 3 bases, and 14 bases separated the two germline ends. In germline, CDR1 is SQVTM, CDR2 ANQGSEA. The CDR3 length is 13 residues. CDR3 amino acids: CSLSGATNQPQHF. CDR3 coding DNA: TGCAGCTTGTCAGGGGCTACCAATCAGCCCCAGCATTTT.